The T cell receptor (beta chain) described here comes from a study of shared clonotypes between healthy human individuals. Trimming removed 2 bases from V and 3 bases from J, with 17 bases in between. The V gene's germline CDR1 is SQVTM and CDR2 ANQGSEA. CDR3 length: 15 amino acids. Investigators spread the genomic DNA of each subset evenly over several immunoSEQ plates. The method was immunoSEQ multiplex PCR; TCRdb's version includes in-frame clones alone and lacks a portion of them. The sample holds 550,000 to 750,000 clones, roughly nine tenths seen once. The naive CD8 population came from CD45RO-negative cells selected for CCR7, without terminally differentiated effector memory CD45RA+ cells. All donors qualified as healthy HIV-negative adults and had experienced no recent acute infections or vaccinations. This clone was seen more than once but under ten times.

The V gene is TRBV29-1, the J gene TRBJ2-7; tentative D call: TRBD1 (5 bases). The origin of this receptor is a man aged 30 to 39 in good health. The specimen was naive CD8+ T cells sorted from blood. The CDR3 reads CSVELLGQESYEQYF. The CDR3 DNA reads TGCAGCGTTGAACTTTTGGGGCAGGAAAGCTACGAGCAGTACTTC.